These 27 T cell receptor delta chains came from one sample sequenced in a study of Vδ1+ human thymocytes. Study findings and constraints: In the thymus, TRG and TRD repertoires looked highly polyclonal with Gaussian CDR3 lengths.

For these receptors, no antigen is known. Extracted RNA was reverse transcribed into cDNA. Multiplex PCR used pooled V-gene forward primers and a constant-region reverse primer to amplify CDR3s. TCRdb re-called the multiplex PCR reads using CATT. The sample carries 20,000 to 25,000 delta-chain clones, 25% to 35% recorded once. The sample consisted of Vdelta1+ gamma-delta thymocytes from the thymus. The subset: FACS-sorted CD3+ TCRalphabeta- TCRVdelta1+ TCRVdelta2- thymocytes. Receptors were obtained from a boy younger than two who had congenital heart surgery.

The chain has TRDV1 and TRDJ1; 9 bases are a match to TRDD3. From germline, CDR1 is TSWWSYY and CDR2 QGS. The ends lost 5 bases at V and 3 bases at J; junction bases unmatched: 13. The CDR3 totals 17 residues. The CDR3 region is CALGKRRVGIRADKLIF. DNA for the CDR3: TGTGCTCTTGGGAAACGTAGGGTGGGGATACGTGCCGATAAACTCATCTTT.

The chain joins TRDV1 to TRDJ1; weak D call: TRDD3 (5 bases). The CDR3 runs 12 residues. CDR1 TSWWSYY and CDR2 QGS come from the germline V gene. V lost 8 bases and J lost 10, with 17 bases in between. CDR3 residues: CALTGVAQGLIF. In nucleotides, the CDR3 is TGTGCTCTTACGGGGGTAGCTCAAGGACTCATCTTT.

The V and J genes are TRDV1 and TRDJ1, with D perhaps TRDD2 or TRDD3 (6 bases each). The V gene's germline CDR1 is TSWWSYY and CDR2 QGS. The ends were cut back, 3 bases at V and 3 bases at J, with 56 bases in the middle. There are 29 residues in the CDR3. The DNA for the CDR3 is TGTGCTCTTGGGGACGGGAAAAAAAGGCCTTCCAGCAGAACCCCTCATTATGGGGACCGCCGGGGGACCGCCGATAAACTCATCTTT. Translating gives CALGDGKKRPSSRTPHYGDRRGTADKLIF.

Details on this clone: This may stem from a read error, because a much larger clone lies one nucleotide away. The genes are TRDV1 and TRDJ1; D ambiguous. Trimming took 5 bases from V and 1 from J, leaving 5 bases between them. This CDR3 has 12 residues. Germline V gene data show CDR1 as TSWWSYY and CDR2 as QGS. The chain's CDR3 is CALGHPTDKLIF. The CDR3 DNA follows: TGTGCTCTTGGGCACCCCACCGATAAACTCATCTTT.

The chain couples TRDV1 to TRDJ1; 8 nucleotides match TRDD3. From germline, CDR1 is TSWWSYY and CDR2 QGS. With 6 bases clipped from V and 0 bases from J, the junction kept 24 bases outside the gene matches. The CDR3 totals 21 residues. CDR3 bases: TGTGCTCTTGGATGGCATAGACCCCGGGGATACAGCATCTCTAACACCGATAAACTCATCTTT. Its translation is CALGWHRPRGYSISNTDKLIF.

V usage is TRDV1 and J usage is TRDJ1; 9 bases are shared with TRDD3. The CDR3 runs 17 residues. J gave up 0 bases and V 4 bases, and 9 bases lay outside the gene matches. Germline V gives CDR1 TSWWSYY, CDR2 QGS. The CDR3 nucleotides are TGTGCTCTTGGGGTCCTACTGGGGGACCTGTACACCGATAAACTCATCTTT. Protein product: CALGVLLGDLYTDKLIF.

This chain joins TRDV1 and TRDJ1; D might be TRDD2 (5 bases). The CDR3 has 22 amino acids. Germline V gene sequence: CDR1 TSWWSYY, CDR2 QGS. Trimming took off 4 bases at V and 0 bases at J, with 33 bases between the two ends. CDR3 loop: CALGVGLRTTYAYSQDTDKLIF. The DNA of the CDR3 is TGTGCTCTTGGGGTCGGACTTCGCACAACCTACGCCTATAGCCAGGACACCGATAAACTCATCTTT.

In this sample, this clone turned up a few times. The chain couples TRDV1 to TRDJ1, with D maybe TRDD2 (6 bases). V lost 0 bases and J 3 bases, leaving 17 bases between the germline ends. Germline V lookup: CDR1 TSWWSYY, CDR2 QGS. There are 17 residues in the CDR3. The CDR3 DNA follows: TGTGCTCTTGGGGAACTAGTTACAACCCTCCTACCCGATAAACTCATCTTT. This gives the protein CALGELVTTLLPDKLIF.

With respect to this clone: This same CDR3 is encoded by further DNA sequences in the sample. The chain has TRDV1 and TRDJ1, with D uncertain. CDR3 size: 12 residues. V was trimmed by 9 bases and J by 6 bases, leaving 14 bases between them. Germline-derived CDR1 and CDR2 are TSWWSYY and QGS. The CDR3: CALGNPGNKLIF. In DNA form, the CDR3 reads TGTGCTCTCGGGAACCCAGGGAATAAACTCATCTTT.

As to this clone: This may stem from a read error, because a much larger clone lies one nucleotide away. Within the sample, other DNA sequences also encode this same CDR3. The chain combines TRDV1 with TRDJ1; D is perhaps TRDD3 (5 bases). The CDR3 runs to 14 residues. CDR1 is TSWWSYY and CDR2 is QGS in the germline V gene. The CDR3: CALGVPRDTDKLIF. The CDR3 bases are TGTGCCCTTGGGGTGCCCAGGGACACCGATAAACTCATCTTT.

Remarks on this clone: Just one base apart from a much larger clone, this may be a read error. The V gene is TRDV2, the J gene TRDJ3, with a tentative D call TRDD3 (5 bases). CDR1 is GEAIGNYY, CDR2 EKD, per germline. V lost 9 bases and J lost 0, with 17 bases in between. This CDR3 has 17 residues. CDR3 DNA sequence: TGTGCCCGTGGTGGGGACAGAAGCTCCTGGGACACCCGACAGATGTTTTTC. Encoded protein: CARGGDRSSWDTRQMFF.

The chain couples TRDV1 to TRDJ1; TRDD3 matches 10 bases. Germline V CDR1 and CDR2: TSWWSYY, QGS. Trimming removed 9 bases from V and 7 bases from J; junction bases left unmatched: 38. The CDR3 is made up of 23 amino acids. The CDR3 is CALYDLGSLRLGHQLGDSAKLIF. CDR3 nucleotide sequence: TGTGCTCTCTACGACTTGGGCTCTCTACGACTTGGCCACCAACTGGGGGATTCCGCTAAACTCATCTTT.

The gene calls are TRDV1 and TRDJ1, with 12 bases that match TRDD3. The CDR3 consists of 23 residues. The V gene end was trimmed by 4 bases and the J gene end by 2 bases; junction bases not matched to a gene: 26. Germline CDR1 TSWWSYY, CDR2 QGS. CDR3 in amino acids: CALGALKLPRAYWGILKTDKLIF. The CDR3 bases are TGTGCTCTTGGGGCCCTCAAACTTCCTCGAGCGTACTGGGGGATACTGAAGACCGATAAACTCATCTTT.

A few counts support this clone. This sequence joins TRDV1 and TRDJ1; a possible D gene is TRDD2 (5 bases). V lost 4 bases to trimming and J lost 1 base, with 22 bases between them. The CDR3 is 18 residues long. The germline CDR1 and CDR2 sequences are TSWWSYY and QGS. Here the CDR3 reads CALGAQLFPLSSTDKLIF. The DNA for the CDR3 is TGTGCTCTTGGGGCGCAGCTCTTCCCCCTGTCTTCCACCGATAAACTCATCTTT.

This clone was observed a few times. The chain joins TRDV1 to TRDJ1; TRDD3 might be the D (6 bases). Germline V gene lookup returns CDR1 TSWWSYY and CDR2 QGS. Deletions cut 0 bases from V and 0 bases from J, with 23 bases between. The CDR3 has 20 amino acids. The CDR3 sequence: CALGELRGSGDQPYTDKLIF. The CDR3 bases are TGTGCTCTTGGGGAACTTAGGGGATCGGGCGATCAACCCTACACCGATAAACTCATCTTT.

The rearrangement links TRDV1 to TRDJ1, with D uncertain. The germline CDR1 and CDR2 sequences are TSWWSYY and QGS. The length of the CDR3 is 18 residues. V was trimmed by 1 base and J by 0 bases, leaving 18 bases between them. CDR3 sequence (DNA): TGTGCTCTTGGGGAACGGCTATTAGCGAGGGAGTACACCGATAAACTCATCTTT. This codes for CALGERLLAREYTDKLIF.

V gene TRDV1 combines with J gene TRDJ1, with 10 nucleotides matching TRDD3. The J segment lost 3 bases and the V segment lost 5 bases, leaving 27 bases of the junction unmatched. CDR3 size: 22 residues. The germline V gene has CDR1 TSWWSYY and CDR2 QGS. The CDR3 nucleotides read TGTGCTCTTGGGCAGACCCCTACGGCGGAGACTGGGGGGATACGGGGGGCCGATAAACTCATCTTT. Amino acid sequence: CALGQTPTAETGGIRGADKLIF.

This clone came up a few times. V is TRDV1 and J is TRDJ1; unclear D gene. Germline lookup yields CDR1 TSWWSYY and CDR2 QGS. The CDR3 has 15 amino acids. Trimming stripped 1 base from V and 8 bases from J, with 17 bases between. In DNA, the CDR3 is TGTGCTCTTGGGGAACAGGAATCCCATCTAGAGAAACTCATCTTT. It yields the protein CALGEQESHLEKLIF.

The chain joins TRDV1 to TRDJ1; a weak D match, TRDD3 (6 bases). The CDR3 extends over 22 amino acids. The V end lost 0 bases, the J end lost 2 bases, and 31 bases lay between the germline ends. Germline CDR1 TSWWSYY, CDR2 QGS. The CDR3 DNA sequence: TGTGCTCTTGGGGAACTGCGCCTTTTCCCCCATCCGGTACTGGGAGTTACCGATAAACTCATCTTT. Protein product: CALGELRLFPHPVLGVTDKLIF.

This clone was picked up a small number of times. This sequence joins TRDV1 and TRDJ1; 7 bases fit TRDD2. V trimming: 5 bases; J trimming: 0 bases; junction bases outside the gene matches: 27. This CDR3 comprises 22 residues. Per the germline V gene, CDR1 is TSWWSYY and CDR2 is QGS. CDR3 amino acids: CALGMPKAFLGGSLSYTDKLIF. In nucleotides, the CDR3 is TGTGCTCTTGGGATGCCGAAGGCCTTCCTGGGTGGGTCCCTTTCCTACACCGATAAACTCATCTTT.

Only a few counts were recorded for this clone. The junction departs from germline at one end; a sequencing error may be responsible. This chain links TRDV1 with TRDJ2; TRDD3 matches at 11 bases. Germline CDR1 is TSWWSYY and CDR2 is QGS. The CDR3 contains 19 residues. CDR3 DNA: TGTGCTCCTGGGGAACTGGTGGGGGATACGTTTGCTTTGACAGCACAACTCTTCTTT. Protein: CAPGELVGDTFALTAQLFF.

J is TRDJ1 and V is TRDV1; weak D call: TRDD3 (6 bases). The CDR3 has 19 amino acids. CDR1 TSWWSYY and CDR2 QGS come from the germline V gene. The ends were cut back, 2 bases at V and 2 bases at J, with 24 bases in the middle. The CDR3, as DNA: TGTGCTCTTGGGGAAAAGATGCCCCTACGTGGCACTGGGACCGATAAACTCATCTTT. Protein product: CALGEKMPLRGTGTDKLIF.

With regard to this clone: Relative to the germline gene, one junction end is altered; a read error may explain this. This chain connects TRDV1 to TRDJ1; D is unclear. Looked up from germline, CDR1 is TSWWSYY and CDR2 is QGS. This CDR3 has 18 residues. The DNA for the CDR3 is TGTGCTCTTGGGGAACTCGAGCTCATATGGCCGTACACCGATAACCTCATCTTT. Translation: CALGELELIWPYTDNLIF.

This chain connects TRDV1 to TRDJ1; D remains ambiguous. The CDR3 runs 18 residues. Germline V gene lookup returns CDR1 TSWWSYY and CDR2 QGS. V was shortened by 1 base and J by 6 bases, with 24 bases between the two germline ends. The CDR3 DNA is TGTGCTCTTGGGGAACAGGTCCCTTGGCATAGGCGCAAGAATAAACTCATCTTT. Its protein product is CALGEQVPWHRRKNKLIF.

The chain is built from TRDV1 and TRDJ1; maybe TRDD2 (7 bases). The germline V gene has CDR1 TSWWSYY and CDR2 QGS. This CDR3 is built from 26 residues. Trimming left V 1 base short and J 0 bases short, with 42 bases between. CDR3 sequence (DNA): TGTGCTCTTGGGGAACCCCGGCCTTCCTCGATAGAGCCCTCTGGGGTATACGGGGCGTACACCGATAAACTCATCTTT. Its translation: CALGEPRPSSIEPSGVYGAYTDKLIF.

Remarks on this clone: A much larger clone sits a single nucleotide away, making a read error possible. The chain recombines TRDV1 with TRDJ1, with D maybe TRDD3 (5 bases). This CDR3 is 16 amino acids long. Between the trimmed V and J ends, which lost 4 bases and 11 bases, there was a span of 26 bases. Germline lookup yields CDR1 TSWWSYY and CDR2 QGS. The CDR3 DNA follows: TGTGCTCTTGGGGCCCCTCCATTAAAACCGGGGAGTCGGCTCATCTTT. Amino acid sequence: CALGAPPLKPGSRLIF.

The chain employs TRDV1 and TRDJ1; D possibly corresponds to TRDD2 (5 bases). The V and J ends lost 4 bases and 5 bases respectively, with 20 bases between them. Germline V gene sequence: CDR1 TSWWSYY, CDR2 QGS. This CDR3 is 16 amino acids long. The DNA for the CDR3 is TGTGCTCTTGGGGCCTATAAGCTTCCAGTAGCGGATAAACTCATCTTT. Translating it yields CALGAYKLPVADKLIF.